These T cell receptor beta chains were read from a single sample in a study of blood T cells in healthy people across ages. In TCRdb, the 5' RACE reads were re-called with MiXCR into one record per CDR3 protein. The sample includes about 620,000 distinct CDR3 sequences, around 52% of them seen just once. The sample consisted of blood. The source is a woman older than 75 in good health. CDR3s include the opening cysteine and the closing phenylalanine or tryptophan. Each record gives: CDR3 length, J gene, clone size, V gene, D gene, CDR3 protein, CDR3 DNA. The D gene is left open where the match is weak. Expanded clones are given a class, and other clones once, few, many or no size at all.

15,TRBJ2-3,NA,TRBV27,TRBD1,CASSYGQGYTDTQYF,TGTGCCAGCAGCTACGGACAGGGTTACACAGATACGCAGTATTTT
16,TRBJ2-1,NA,TRBV5-1,TRBD2,CASSPQTSGGLDEQFF,TGCGCCAGCAGCCCACAGACTAGCGGGGGTTTGGATGAGCAGTTCTTC
15,TRBJ2-1,many,TRBV5-1,TRBD2,CASSSLAGGGNEQFF,TGCGCCAGCAGCTCCCTAGCGGGAGGTGGTAATGAGCAGTTCTTC
14,TRBJ2-7,NA,TRBV5-1,TRBD2,CASSLTAGAYEQYF,TGCGCCAGCAGCTTAACGGCGGGAGCCTACGAGCAGTACTTC
15,TRBJ1-6,NA,TRBV12-3/TRBV12-4,NA,CASSPSGTINSPLHF,TGTGCCAGCAGTCCGTCCGGGACTATCAATTCACCCCTCCACTTT
16,TRBJ2-3,many,TRBV15,NA,CATSIGTDASTDTQYF,TGTGCCACCAGCATAGGGACGGACGCAAGCACAGATACGCAGTATTTT
16,TRBJ1-4,NA,TRBV14,TRBD1,CASSRTPWDSLEKLFF,TGTGCCAGCAGCCGAACACCCTGGGACAGCCTTGAAAAACTGTTTTTT
13,TRBJ2-1,NA,TRBV2,TRBD2,CASSGGLALTQFF,TGTGCCAGCAGTGGCGGACTAGCGCTGACGCAGTTCTTC
16,TRBJ2-3,many,TRBV5-1,NA,CASSLGTLRGTDTQYF,TGCGCCAGCAGCTTAGGGACACTTCGGGGGACAGATACGCAGTATTTT
13,TRBJ2-7,few,TRBV11-2,NA,CASSLGQNYEQYF,TGTGCCAGCAGCTTAGGGCAGAACTACGAGCAGTACTTC
14,TRBJ1-1,few,TRBV5-6,NA,CASSLGRGRTEAFF,TGTGCCAGCAGCTTGGGCAGGGGCCGGACTGAAGCTTTCTTT
13,TRBJ2-4,few,TRBV15,NA,CATSRVGGNIQYF,TGTGCCACCAGCAGAGTCGGGGGAAACATTCAGTACTTC
15,TRBJ2-5,NA,TRBV3-1,TRBD2,CASSSRRGGEETQYF,TGTGCCAGCAGCTCTCGTCGGGGGGGGGAAGAGACCCAGTACTTC
13,TRBJ2-2,NA,TRBV5-1,NA,CASSLQELRELFF,TGCGCCAGCAGCTTGCAGGAACTCAGGGAGCTGTTTTTT
15,TRBJ2-2,few,TRBV12-3/TRBV12-4,NA,CASSFLDFGAGELFF,TGTGCCAGCAGTTTTCTGGACTTTGGGGCCGGGGAGCTGTTTTTT
14,TRBJ2-3,many,TRBV10-3,TRBD1,CATMDRFSTDTQYF,TGTGCCACCATGGACAGGTTCTCGACAGATACGCAGTATTTT
12,TRBJ2-1,many,TRBV29-1,NA,CSVQVSYNEQFF,TGCAGCGTTCAGGTCTCCTACAATGAGCAGTTCTTC
17,TRBJ1-6,NA,TRBV27,NA,CASSYRDMPDNNSPLHF,TGTGCCAGCAGTTACCGAGATATGCCGGACAACAATTCACCCCTCCACTTT
13,TRBJ2-1,many,TRBV5-1,NA,CASSLGTPNEQFF,TGCGCCAGCAGCTTGGGGACACCTAATGAGCAGTTCTTC
15,TRBJ2-1,many,TRBV5-6,TRBD1,CASSFGDRGYNEQFF,TGTGCCAGCAGCTTTGGGGACAGGGGCTACAATGAGCAGTTCTTC
9,TRBJ1-2,few,TRBV29-1,NA,CSVDGGYTF,TGCAGCGTTGACGGAGGCTACACCTTC
15,TRBJ2-6,NA,TRBV27,NA,CASSPWTAGANVLTF,TGTGCCAGCAGTCCGTGGACAGCTGGGGCCAACGTCCTGACTTTC